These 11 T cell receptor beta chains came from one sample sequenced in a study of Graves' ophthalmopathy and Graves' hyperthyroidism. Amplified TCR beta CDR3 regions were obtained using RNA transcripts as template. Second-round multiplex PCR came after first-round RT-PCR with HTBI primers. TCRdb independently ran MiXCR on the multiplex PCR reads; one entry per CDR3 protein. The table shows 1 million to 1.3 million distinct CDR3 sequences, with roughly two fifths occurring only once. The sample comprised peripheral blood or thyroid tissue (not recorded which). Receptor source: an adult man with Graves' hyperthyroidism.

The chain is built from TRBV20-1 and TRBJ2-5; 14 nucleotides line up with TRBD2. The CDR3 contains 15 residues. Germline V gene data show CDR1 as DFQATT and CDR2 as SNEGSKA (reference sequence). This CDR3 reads CSVGTSGRDQETQYF. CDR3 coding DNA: TGCAGCGTGGGGACTAGCGGGAGAGATCAAGAGACCCAGTACTTC.

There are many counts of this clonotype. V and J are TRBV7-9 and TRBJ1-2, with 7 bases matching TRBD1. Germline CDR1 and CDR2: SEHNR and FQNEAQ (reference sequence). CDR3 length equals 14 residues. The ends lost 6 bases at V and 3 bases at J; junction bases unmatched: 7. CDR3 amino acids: CASRELGQDYGYTF. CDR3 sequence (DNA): TGTGCCAGCAGGGAACTCGGACAGGACTATGGCTACACCTTC.

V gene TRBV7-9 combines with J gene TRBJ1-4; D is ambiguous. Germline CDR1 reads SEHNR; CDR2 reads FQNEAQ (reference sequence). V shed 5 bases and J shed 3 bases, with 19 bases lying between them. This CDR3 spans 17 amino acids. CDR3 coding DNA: TGTGCCAGCAGCCGCCGGGCCGTCAGATATTCTAATGAAAAACTGTTTTTT. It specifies CASSRRAVRYSNEKLFF. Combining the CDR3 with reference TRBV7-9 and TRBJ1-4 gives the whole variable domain DTGVSQNPRHKITKRGQNVTFRCDPISEHNRLYWYRQTLGQGPEFLTYFQNEAQLEKSRLLSDRFSAERPKGSFSTLEIQRTEQGDSAMYLCASSRRAVRYSNEKLFFGSGTQLSVL.

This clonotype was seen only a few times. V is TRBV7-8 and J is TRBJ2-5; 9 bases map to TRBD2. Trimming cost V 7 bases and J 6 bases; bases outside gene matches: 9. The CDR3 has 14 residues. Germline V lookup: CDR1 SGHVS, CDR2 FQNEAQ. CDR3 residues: CASTQQGLAKTQYF. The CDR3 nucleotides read TGTGCCAGCACCCAGCAGGGACTAGCCAAGACCCAGTACTTC.

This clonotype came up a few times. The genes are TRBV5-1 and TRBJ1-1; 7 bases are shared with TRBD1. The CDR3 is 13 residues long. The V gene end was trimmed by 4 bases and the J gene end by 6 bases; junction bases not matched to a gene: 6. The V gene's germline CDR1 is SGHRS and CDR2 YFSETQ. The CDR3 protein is CASSLITGAEAFF. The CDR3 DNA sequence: TGCGCCAGCAGCCTGATTACAGGGGCTGAAGCTTTCTTT.

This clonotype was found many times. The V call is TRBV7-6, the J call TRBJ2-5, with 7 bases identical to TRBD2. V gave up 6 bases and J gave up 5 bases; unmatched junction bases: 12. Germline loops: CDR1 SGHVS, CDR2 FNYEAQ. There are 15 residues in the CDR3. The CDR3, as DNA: TGTGCCAGCAGTACTTGGGGGGGAGGTGACGAGACCCAGTACTTC. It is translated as CASSTWGGGDETQYF.

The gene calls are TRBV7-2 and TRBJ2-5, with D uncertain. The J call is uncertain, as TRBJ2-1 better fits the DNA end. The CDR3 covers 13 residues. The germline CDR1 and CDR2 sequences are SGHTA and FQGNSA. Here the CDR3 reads CASSQPPKNEQFF. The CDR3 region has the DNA TGTGCCAGCAGCCAGCCACCTAAGAATGAGCAGTTCTTC.

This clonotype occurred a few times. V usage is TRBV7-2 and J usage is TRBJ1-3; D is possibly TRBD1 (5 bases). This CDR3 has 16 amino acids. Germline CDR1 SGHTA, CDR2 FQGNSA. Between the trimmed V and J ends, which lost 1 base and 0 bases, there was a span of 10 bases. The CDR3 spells CASSLVGAGSGNTIYF. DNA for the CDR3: TGTGCCAGCAGCTTAGTTGGGGCCGGCTCTGGAAACACCATATATTTT.

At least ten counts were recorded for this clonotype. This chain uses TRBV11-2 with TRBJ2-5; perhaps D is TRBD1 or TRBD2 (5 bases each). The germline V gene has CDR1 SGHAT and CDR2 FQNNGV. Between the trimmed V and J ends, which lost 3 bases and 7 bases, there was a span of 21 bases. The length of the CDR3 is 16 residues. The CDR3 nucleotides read TGTGCCAGCAGCTTCAAAGGGACGGTGGTGGTTCCGACCCAGTACTTC. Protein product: CASSFKGTVVVPTQYF.

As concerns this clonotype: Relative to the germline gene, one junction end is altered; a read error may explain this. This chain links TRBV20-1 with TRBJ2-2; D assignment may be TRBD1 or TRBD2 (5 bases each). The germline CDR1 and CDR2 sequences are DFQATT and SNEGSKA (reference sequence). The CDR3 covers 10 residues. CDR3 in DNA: TGCAGTGCCCTTCATGGGGGGCTGTTTTTT. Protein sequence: CSALHGGLFF.

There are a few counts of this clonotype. CDR3 amino acids: CSANGQGKMGEQYF. The CDR3 region has the DNA TGCAGTGCCAACGGACAGGGTAAAATGGGCGAGCAGTACTTC. The chain is built from TRBV20-1 and TRBJ2-7, with TRBD1 matching 8 bases. V shed 6 bases and J 6 bases; nucleotides not matched to a gene: 13. Germline V gene data show CDR1 as DFQATT and CDR2 as SNEGSKA (reference sequence). The CDR3 extends over 14 amino acids.